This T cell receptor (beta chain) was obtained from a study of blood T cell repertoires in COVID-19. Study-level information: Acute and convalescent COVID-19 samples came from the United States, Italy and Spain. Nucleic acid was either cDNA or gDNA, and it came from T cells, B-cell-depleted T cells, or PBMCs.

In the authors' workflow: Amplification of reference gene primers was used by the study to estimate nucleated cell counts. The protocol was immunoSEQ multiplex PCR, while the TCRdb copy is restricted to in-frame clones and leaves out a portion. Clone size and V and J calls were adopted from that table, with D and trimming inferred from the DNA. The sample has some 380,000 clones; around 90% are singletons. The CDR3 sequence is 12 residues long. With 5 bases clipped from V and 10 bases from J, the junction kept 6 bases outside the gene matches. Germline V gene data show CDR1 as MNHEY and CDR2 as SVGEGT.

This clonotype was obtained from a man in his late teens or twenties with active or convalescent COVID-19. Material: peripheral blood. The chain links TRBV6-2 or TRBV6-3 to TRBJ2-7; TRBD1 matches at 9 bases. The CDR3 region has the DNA TGTGCCAGCAGTCAAAAGACAGGGGGACAGTACTTC. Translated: CASSQKTGGQYF.